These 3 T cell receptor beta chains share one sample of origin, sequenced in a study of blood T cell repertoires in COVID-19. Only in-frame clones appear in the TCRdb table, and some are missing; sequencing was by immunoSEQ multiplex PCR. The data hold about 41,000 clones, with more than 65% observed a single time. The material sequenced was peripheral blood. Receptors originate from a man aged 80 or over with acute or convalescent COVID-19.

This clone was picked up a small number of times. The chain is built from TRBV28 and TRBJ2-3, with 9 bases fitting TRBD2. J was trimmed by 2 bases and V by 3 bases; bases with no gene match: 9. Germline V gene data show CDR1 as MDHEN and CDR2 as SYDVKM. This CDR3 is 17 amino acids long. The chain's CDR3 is CASSLPSGKTLTDTQYF. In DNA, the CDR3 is TGTGCCAGCAGTTTGCCTAGCGGGAAAACCCTCACAGATACGCAGTATTTT.

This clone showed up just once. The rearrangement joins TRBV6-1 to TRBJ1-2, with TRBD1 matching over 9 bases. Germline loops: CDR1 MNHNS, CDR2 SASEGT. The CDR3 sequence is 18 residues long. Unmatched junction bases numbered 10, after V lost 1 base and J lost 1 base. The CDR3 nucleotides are TGTGCCAGCAGTGAAGGTCGGTTAGACAGGGGGATTAACTATGGCTACACCTTC. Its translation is CASSEGRLDRGINYGYTF.

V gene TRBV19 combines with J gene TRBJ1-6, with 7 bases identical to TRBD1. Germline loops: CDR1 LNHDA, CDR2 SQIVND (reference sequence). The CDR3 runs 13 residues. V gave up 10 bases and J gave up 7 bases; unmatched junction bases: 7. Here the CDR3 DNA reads TGTGCCACTTCCAGGGGGGTGAATTCACCCCTCCACTTT. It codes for CATSRGVNSPLHF.